The clone carrying this TCR beta chain was seen repeatedly, ten times or more. Antigen unknown. This record belongs to a study of early T cells in non-severe SARS-CoV-2 infection. Study-level information: Sequencing was performed on bulk RNA from unsorted whole blood, leaving chains unpaired.

Trimming removed 3 bases from V and 0 bases from J; junction bases left unmatched: 4. CDR1 and CDR2 (germline): MNHEY, SVGAGI. The CDR3 has 16 amino acids. Whole-study findings and limits: Matching against VDJdb likely underestimated virus-specific expansions, favoring anti-spike CD8.

Researchers tagged individual cDNA molecules with unique molecular identifiers. TCRdb called the 5' RACE reads again in MiXCR, with one record for every CDR3 protein. This sample has about 69,000 distinct CDR3 sequences, with approximately 4.6% found just once. This sequence was found in an adult who was a healthcare worker with PCR-confirmed SARS-CoV-2 infection or an uninfected control (not recorded which). The donor label of this sample is uncertain. The chain combines TRBV6-5 with TRBJ1-5; 8 nucleotides align to TRBD1. Source: whole blood, taken at baseline. The CDR3: CASSYDRGGSNQPQHF. The DNA of the CDR3 is TGTGCCAGCAGTTATGACAGGGGAGGTAGCAATCAGCCCCAGCATTTT.